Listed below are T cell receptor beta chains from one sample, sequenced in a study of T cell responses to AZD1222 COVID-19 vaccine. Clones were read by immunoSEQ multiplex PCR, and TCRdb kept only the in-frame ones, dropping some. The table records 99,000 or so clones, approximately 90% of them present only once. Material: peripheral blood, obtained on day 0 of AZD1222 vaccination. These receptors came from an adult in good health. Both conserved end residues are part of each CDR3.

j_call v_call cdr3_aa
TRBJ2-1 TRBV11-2 CASSLGAGTGGTDEQFF
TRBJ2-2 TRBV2 CASSEWANTGELFF
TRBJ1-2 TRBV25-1 CASSMGTHGYTF
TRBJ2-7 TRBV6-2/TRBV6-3 CASSYRGLTLPDEQYF
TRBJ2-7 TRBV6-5 CASRADATQYF
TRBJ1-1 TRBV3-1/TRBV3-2 CASSQGGGTEAFF
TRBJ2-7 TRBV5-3 CARSLHRDEQYF
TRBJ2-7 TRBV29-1 CGGHEQYF
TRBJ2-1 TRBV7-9 CASSLSRGRSYEQFF
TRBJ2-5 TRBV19 CASSMGLAGVETQYF
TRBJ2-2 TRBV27 CASSFVLAEGTGELFF
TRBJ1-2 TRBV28 CATFKGTAGYTF
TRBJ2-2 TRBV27 CASSLWTGWGTGELFF
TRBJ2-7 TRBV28 CASSPPRDGEEQYF
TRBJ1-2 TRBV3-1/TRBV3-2 CASSDPVDYGYTF
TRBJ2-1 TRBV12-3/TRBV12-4 CASTPGVYNEQFF
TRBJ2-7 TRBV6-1 CASREGPAGGREQYF
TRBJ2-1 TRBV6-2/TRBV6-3 CASSPTSGYYNEQFF
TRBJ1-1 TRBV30 CAWSRGEAFF
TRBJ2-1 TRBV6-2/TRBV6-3 CASSPDGAYNEQFF